What follows are 21 T cell receptor beta chains derived from one specimen sequenced in a study of blood T cells in healthy people across ages. Together with a sample-barcoded 5' primer, a J-beta primer mix was included in a second PCR lasting about 7 to 11 cycles. TCRdb fed the 5' RACE reads into MiXCR, producing one record per CDR3 protein. This table holds 1.4 million or so distinct CDR3 sequences, approximately 43% found once. The specimen was blood. These receptors were collected from a woman in her late teens or twenties in good health.

The J gene is TRBJ1-1, the V gene TRBV7-9; D is unclear. CDR1 SEHNR and CDR2 FQNEAQ come from the germline V gene (reference sequence). Trimming pared 2 bases from V and 4 bases from J, leaving 11 bases between. The CDR3 is made up of 14 amino acids. CDR3 residues: CASSLILGGTEAFF. CDR3 bases: TGTGCCAGCAGCTTAATCCTGGGCGGCACTGAAGCTTTCTTT.

The V and J genes are TRBV29-1 and TRBJ1-1; D is undetermined. Germline V gene lookup returns CDR1 SQVTM and CDR2 ANQGSEA. There are 13 residues in the CDR3. V was trimmed by 3 bases and J by 0 bases, leaving 8 bases between them. For the CDR3, the DNA is TGCAGCGTTGATAAGGGTTTGAACACTGAAGCTTTCTTT. Protein: CSVDKGLNTEAFF.

There are a few counts of this clonotype. The chain links TRBV15 to TRBJ2-7, with a tentative D call TRBD2 (5 bases). This CDR3 is 13 amino acids long. The germline CDR1 and CDR2 sequences are LNHNV and YYDKDF (reference sequence). V was pared by 3 bases and J by 7 bases, with 13 bases between. The CDR3 DNA follows: TGTGCCACCAGCAGGGTTAGAGGGTTAGAGCAGTACTTC. This translates into CATSRVRGLEQYF.

The table lists this clonotype with a few counts. This chain joins TRBV20-1 and TRBJ2-7; a weak D match, TRBD2 (5 bases). This CDR3 comprises 13 residues. V dropped 2 bases and J dropped 0 bases, with 8 bases sitting between them. Germline V gene lookup returns CDR1 DFQATT and CDR2 SNEGSKA (reference sequence). CDR3 in DNA: TGCAGTGCTAGACCGGACTCCTCCTACGAGCAGTACTTC. It codes for CSARPDSSYEQYF.

V gene TRBV5-6 combines with J gene TRBJ2-5, with D uncertain. The length of the CDR3 is 14 residues. The germline V and J ends were trimmed by 4 bases and 11 bases, with 21 bases remaining between them. Germline V gene data show CDR1 as SGHDT and CDR2 as YYEEEE. In nucleotides, the CDR3 is TGTGCCAGCAGCCCGATTATGACGGTACATGAGCAGTACTTC. It specifies CASSPIMTVHEQYF.

This clonotype was counted between two and nine times. The genes are TRBV3-1 and TRBJ2-1; D might be TRBD1 or TRBD2, each matching 6 bases. V dropped 10 bases and J dropped 7 bases, with 20 bases sitting between them. This CDR3 is 14 amino acids long. CDR1 LGHDT and CDR2 YNNKEL come from the germline V gene (reference sequence). CDR3 in DNA: TGTGCCACCCAGGGGACTCACTTGATGAATGAGCAGTTCTTC. Translation gives CATQGTHLMNEQFF.

This clonotype has more than one count but fewer than ten. The genes are TRBV12-3 or TRBV12-4 and TRBJ1-1; 11 bases match TRBD1. The V and J ends lost 3 bases and 2 bases, in that order; junction bases with no gene match: 8. The CDR3 is made up of 17 amino acids. CDR3 in amino acids: CASSLDRGQGSNTEAFF. The CDR3 DNA reads TGTGCCAGCAGTTTGGACAGGGGGCAGGGAAGCAACACTGAAGCTTTCTTT.

This clonotype was detected many times. The chain couples TRBV10-3 to TRBJ2-1; 7 bases align to TRBD2. Germline V lookup: CDR1 ENHRY, CDR2 SYGVKD. The junction had 6 bases not matched to a gene; V was cut back by 10 bases and J by 3 bases. CDR3 length: 13 residues. CDR3 region: CATRGGVYNEQFF. CDR3 DNA: TGTGCCACTCGGGGAGGGGTCTACAATGAGCAGTTCTTC.

The rearrangement joins TRBV25-1 to TRBJ2-7, with 9 bases fitting TRBD2. Judging by the DNA end, TRBJ2-5 fits better; the J call may be wrong. CDR3 size: 14 residues. CDR1 MGHDK and CDR2 SYGVNS come from the germline V gene. CDR3 in amino acids: CASSERGGSETQYF. The CDR3 nucleotides read TGTGCCAGCAGTGAGCGGGGGGGATCAGAGACCCAGTACTTC.

The chain couples TRBV28 to TRBJ2-7, with D perhaps matching TRBD1 or TRBD2 (5 bases each). V was trimmed by 8 bases and J by 4 bases, leaving 24 bases between them. Germline CDR1 reads MDHEN; CDR2 reads SYDVKM. This CDR3 region has 16 residues. The CDR3 protein is CASQGVNLRIDYEQYF. In DNA form, the CDR3 reads TGTGCCAGCCAGGGAGTGAATTTGCGGATCGATTACGAGCAGTACTTC. Drawing the rest from reference TRBV28 and TRBJ2-7, the complete variable domain is DVKVTQSSRYLVKRTGEKVFLECVQDMDHENMFWYRQDPGLGLRLIYFSYDVKMKEKGDIPEGYSVSREKKERFSLILESASTNQTSMYLCASQGVNLRIDYEQYFGPGTRLTVT.

This clonotype appeared a few times. CDR3 amino acids: CSVNGEAGVTDTQYF. The CDR3 coding sequence is TGCAGCGTTAACGGAGAAGCTGGAGTCACAGATACGCAGTATTTT. The chain uses TRBV29-1 and TRBJ2-3, with no clear D. The CDR3 is 15 residues long. In germline, CDR1 is SQVTM, CDR2 ANQGSEA. V lost 5 bases to trimming and J lost 2 bases, with 17 bases between them.

The V and J genes are TRBV9 and TRBJ2-7; D is unresolved. The V gene's germline CDR1 is SGDLS and CDR2 YYNGEE. The CDR3 extends over 15 amino acids. V was cut by 1 base and J by 5 bases, with 16 bases left in between. This chain's CDR3 is CASSVSAQGTDEQYF. The CDR3 nucleotides read TGTGCCAGCAGCGTAAGTGCCCAAGGAACTGACGAGCAGTACTTC.

The rearrangement links TRBV3-1 to TRBJ2-4; 7 nucleotides align to TRBD2. In germline, CDR1 is LGHDT, CDR2 YNNKEL (reference sequence). The CDR3 consists of 15 residues. Unmatched junction bases numbered 8, after V lost 0 bases and J lost 9 bases. The CDR3 nucleotides are TGTGCCAGCAGCCAAGATGTGGGGGAGGGCGGCATTCAGTACTTC. Encoded protein: CASSQDVGEGGIQYF.

The genes are TRBV7-9 and TRBJ1-2; weak D call: TRBD1 (6 bases). Germline-derived CDR1 and CDR2 are SEHNR and FQNEAQ (reference sequence). The CDR3 runs 13 residues. V was clipped by 5 bases and J by 4 bases, with 11 bases between them. In DNA form, the CDR3 reads TGTGCCAGCAGCCGGACAGAACTCTATGGCTACACCTTC. The encoded protein is CASSRTELYGYTF.

The sample holds one count of this clonotype. V and J are TRBV20-1 and TRBJ1-2; a weak D match, TRBD1 (6 bases). There are 17 residues in the CDR3. CDR1 is DFQATT, CDR2 SNEGSKA, per germline (reference sequence). Trimming took 1 base from V and 4 from J, leaving 22 bases between them. The CDR3 DNA reads TGCAGTGCTAGAGTTGGGCCGGGGGGGCGATGGATCTATGGCTACACCTTC. This gives the protein CSARVGPGGRWIYGYTF.

The chain joins TRBV20-1 to TRBJ1-1, with 7 bases lining up with TRBD1. Germline V gives CDR1 DFQATT, CDR2 SNEGSKA (reference sequence). The V gene end was trimmed by 6 bases and the J gene end by 5 bases; junction bases not matched to a gene: 6. The CDR3 runs 12 residues. The CDR3 sequence is CSAAGGRTEAFF. DNA of the CDR3: TGCAGTGCGGCAGGGGGGAGGACTGAAGCTTTCTTT.

This clonotype was detected a few times. V usage is TRBV12-3 or TRBV12-4 and J usage is TRBJ2-5; the D is unclear. CDR3 length: 13 residues. V was pared by 4 bases and J by 1 base, with 7 bases between. The CDR3 spells CASSWAVQETQYF. The CDR3 region has the DNA TGTGCCAGCAGTTGGGCAGTCCAAGAGACCCAGTACTTC.

This clonotype appeared many times. The chain employs TRBV7-9 and TRBJ2-5; D remains ambiguous. Germline lookup yields CDR1 SEHNR and CDR2 FQNEAQ (reference sequence). The CDR3 length is 12 residues. The ends were cut back, 0 bases at V and 11 bases at J, with 10 bases in the middle. The CDR3 DNA sequence: TGTGCCAGCAGCTTAGCCCTCAATGAGCAGTACTTC. Encoded protein: CASSLALNEQYF. Using reference TRBV7-9 and TRBJ2-5 for the parts outside the CDR3, the full variable domain is DTGVSQNPRHKITKRGQNVTFRCDPISEHNRLYWYRQTLGQGPEFLTYFQNEAQLEKSRLLSDRFSAERPKGSFSTLEIQRTEQGDSAMYLCASSLALNEQYFGPGTRLLVL.

The rearrangement joins TRBV7-9 to TRBJ1-4; 7 bases line up with TRBD1. Trimming at V came to 5 bases and at J to 8 bases, leaving 11 bases not matched to a gene. Germline lookup yields CDR1 SEHNR and CDR2 FQNEAQ (reference sequence). The CDR3 is 15 residues long. In DNA form, the CDR3 reads TGTGCCAGCAGCCCCGGACAGGCGCCCAGCGAAAAACTGTTTTTT. This sequence encodes CASSPGQAPSEKLFF. The entire variable domain, with the rest obtained from reference TRBV7-9 and TRBJ1-4, is as follows: DTGVSQNPRHKITKRGQNVTFRCDPISEHNRLYWYRQTLGQGPEFLTYFQNEAQLEKSRLLSDRFSAERPKGSFSTLEIQRTEQGDSAMYLCASSPGQAPSEKLFFGSGTQLSVL.

V usage is TRBV6-5 and J usage is TRBJ2-3; TRBD2 agrees at 10 bases. The CDR3 sequence is 15 residues long. From germline, CDR1 is MNHEY and CDR2 SVGAGI. Germline trimming cut 5 bases from V and 8 bases from J; bases unmatched to any gene: 10. The CDR3 loop is CASSPRLAGGVTQYF. The CDR3 DNA reads TGTGCCAGCAGTCCTCGACTAGCGGGTGGGGTTACGCAGTATTTT.

Of note for this clonotype: One end of the junction does not line up with germline, which may come from a read error. The chain links TRBV6-4 to TRBJ2-6; 8 positions match TRBD1. The CDR3 loop spans 16 amino acids. From germline, CDR1 is MRHNA and CDR2 SNTAGT. CDR3 DNA sequence: TGTACCAGCAGTGAAACAGGGGGCTCTGGGGCCAACGTCCTGACTTTC. It is translated as CTSSETGGSGANVLTF.